The source of this T cell receptor beta chain is a study of blood T cell repertoires in COVID-19. This clone was counted between two and nine times. Germline CDR1 reads LGHDT; CDR2 reads YNNKEL (reference sequence). CDR3 size: 17 residues. The germline V and J ends were trimmed by 0 bases and 5 bases, with 14 bases remaining between them. Generated by immunoSEQ multiplex PCR, the TCRdb table keeps only in-frame clones and is missing some. The sample carries about 27,000 clones, about 89% recorded once. The chain joins TRBV3-1 (or the pseudogene TRBV3-2) to TRBJ1-6, with a tentative D call TRBD1 (5 bases). This TCR derives from a man in his 70s with active COVID-19. What was sequenced was peripheral blood. The CDR3 spells CASSQDWWQGNNSPLHF. The CDR3 DNA is TGTGCCAGCAGCCAAGATTGGTGGCAGGGAAATAATTCACCCCTCCACTTT.